The sequence of this TCR beta chain was determined in a study of shared clonotypes between healthy human individuals. Only in-frame clones appear in the TCRdb table, and some are missing; sequencing was by immunoSEQ multiplex PCR. In the table there are about 2.4 million clones, around 90% of which are singletons. Trimming took 0 bases from V and 2 from J, leaving 10 bases between them. The CDR3 loop spans 15 amino acids. The germline CDR1 and CDR2 sequences are SGHRS and YFSETQ. Of note for this clone: Its antigen is currently unknown.

Donation came from healthy HIV-negative adults that had no recent acute infections or vaccinations. The split of CD4+ cells yielded CD45RA+ naive and CD45RA-negative memory subsets. Whole-study findings and limits: Generally, estimated richness proved larger in naive subsets than it did in memory subsets.

The receptor's source is a man between 18 and 35 years old in good health. Sequenced sample: naive CD4+ T cells sorted from blood. Sample subset: CD45RA+ positively selected. V is TRBV5-1 and J is TRBJ2-3; the D gene could be TRBD1 or TRBD2 (5 bases each). The CDR3 DNA sequence: TGCGCCAGCAGCTTGGGGGACCTCCTCACAGATACGCAGTATTTT. Translation gives CASSLGDLLTDTQYF.